These 27 T cell receptor beta chains came from one sample sequenced in a study of blood T cell repertoires in COVID-19. Assay: immunoSEQ multiplex PCR; the TCRdb copy retains only in-frame clones and omits some. The sample lists 450,000 to 600,000 clones, roughly 87% occurring once. Material: PBMCs or T cells enriched from blood (not recorded which). Receptors originate from a woman aged 18 to 35 who had recovered from COVID-19.

The rearrangement uses TRBV7-9 and TRBJ2-7, with 8 bases that match TRBD1. The CDR3 totals 16 residues. J lost 1 base, V lost 0 bases, and 5 bases had no gene match. Germline V gives CDR1 SEHNR, CDR2 FQNEAQ (reference sequence). The CDR3 bases are TGTGCCAGCAGCTTAGCGTTAGGACAGGGTTCCTACGAGCAGTACTTC. Translated, it gives CASSLALGQGSYEQYF.

The chain couples TRBV19 to TRBJ2-1; 14 positions agree with TRBD2. The CDR3 has 13 amino acids. With V trimmed by 8 bases and J by 11 bases, 5 bases remained unmatched. CDR1 is LNHDA, CDR2 SQIVND, per germline (reference sequence). The CDR3 region has the DNA TGTGCCAGTCGGACTAGCGGGGGGCTAAAGCAGTTCTTC. The encoded protein is CASRTSGGLKQFF.

The chain employs TRBV18 and TRBJ2-7, with D possibly being TRBD2 (6 bases). Germline values: CDR1 KGHSH, CDR2 LQKENI. V was shortened by 4 bases and J by 8 bases, with 15 bases between the two germline ends. The CDR3 runs to 13 residues. The CDR3 sequence is CASSRPGDSKQYF. CDR3 DNA sequence: TGTGCCAGCTCACGGCCCGGGGACTCAAAGCAGTACTTC.

This clone was detected once. The chain employs TRBV27 and TRBJ1-5, with 10 bases that match TRBD1. Losses at the gene ends were 9 bases for V and 0 bases for J; bases not matched to a gene: 8. There are 16 residues in the CDR3. Germline lookup yields CDR1 MNHEY and CDR2 SMNVEV (reference sequence). CDR3 sequence reads: CASSGTGAFSNQPQHF. For the CDR3, the DNA is TGTGCCAGTTCCGGGACAGGGGCCTTTAGCAATCAGCCCCAGCATTTT.

The count of this clone is one. The V and J genes are TRBV2 and TRBJ1-3; 7 bases align to TRBD1. V was pared by 4 bases and J by 4 bases, with 4 bases of the junction left unmatched. The CDR3 runs 14 residues. CDR1 is SNHLY, CDR2 FYNNEI, per germline. The CDR3 spells CASSGDRTGNTIYF. DNA for the CDR3: TGTGCCAGCAGTGGGGACAGAACGGGAAACACCATATATTTT. Supplemented by reference TRBV2 and TRBJ1-3, the full variable domain reads EPEVTQTPSHQVTQMGQEVILRCVPISNHLYFYWYRQILGQKVEFLVSFYNNEISEKSEIFDDQFSVERPDGSNFTLKIRSTKLEDSAMYFCASSGDRTGNTIYFGEGSWLTVV.

The rearrangement links TRBV7-2 to TRBJ2-4; TRBD1 might be the D (6 bases). The V end was cut by 1 base, the J end by 3 bases, with 16 bases between. CDR1 and CDR2 from the germline V gene are SGHTA and FQGNSA. This CDR3 comprises 17 residues. DNA for the CDR3: TGTGCCAGCAGCTTAGGGGGGCTAGCACCATACAAAAACATTCAGTACTTC. As protein: CASSLGGLAPYKNIQYF.

The chain is built from TRBV6-5 and TRBJ1-2; D unresolved. Trimming removed 6 bases from V and 8 bases from J, with 22 bases in between. The CDR3 loop spans 15 amino acids. Germline values: CDR1 MNHEY, CDR2 SVGAGI. CDR3 amino acids: CASRSSTGFLGGYTF. The CDR3 nucleotides are TGTGCCAGCAGATCCTCCACCGGGTTTTTAGGCGGCTACACCTTC.

The chain joins TRBV30 to TRBJ2-7, with a possible D match to TRBD2 (6 bases). V lost 7 bases, J lost 6 bases, and 16 bases lay in between. This CDR3 spans 12 amino acids. Germline loops: CDR1 GTSNPN, CDR2 SVGIG (reference sequence). In nucleotides, the CDR3 is TGTGCCTTGTCTAGCGTGTTGGGCGAGCAGTACTTC. It specifies CALSSVLGEQYF.

In its sample, this clone was seen a few times. The chain employs TRBV15 and TRBJ2-7; TRBD1 matches at 9 bases. There are 17 residues in the CDR3. J lost 1 base, V lost 8 bases, and 15 bases had no gene match. Germline CDR1 LNHNV, CDR2 YYDKDF (reference sequence). CDR3 protein: CATYRPRGQGVSYEQYF. The CDR3, as DNA: TGTGCCACCTACCGTCCTAGGGGACAGGGAGTTTCCTACGAGCAGTACTTC.

The chain employs TRBV18 and TRBJ2-1, with D tentatively TRBD1 (6 bases). CDR3 length: 14 amino acids. The V gene's germline CDR1 is KGHSH and CDR2 LQKENI. With 2 bases removed from V and 3 bases from J, the gap between germline ends came to 8 bases. CDR3 residues: CASSPAGVYNEQFF. CDR3 DNA: TGTGCCAGCTCACCAGCAGGGGTCTACAATGAGCAGTTCTTC.

This chain uses TRBV11-2 with TRBJ2-3; D ambiguous. The V end was cut by 1 base, the J end by 4 bases, with 6 bases between. The CDR3 spans 13 residues. Germline CDR1 reads SGHAT; CDR2 reads FQNNGV. CDR3: CASSLVPSDTQYF. The DNA of the CDR3 is TGTGCCAGCAGCTTAGTTCCGTCAGATACGCAGTATTTT.

The chain uses TRBV7-3 and TRBJ2-3, with 8 bases aligning to TRBD1. V shed 3 bases and J 5 bases; nucleotides not matched to a gene: 1. Looked up from germline, CDR1 is SGHTA and CDR2 is FQGTGA. This CDR3 is 13 amino acids long. CDR3 bases: TGTGCCAGCAGCTTGACAGGGGAAGATACGCAGTATTTT. It specifies CASSLTGEDTQYF.

The J gene is TRBJ1-1, the V gene TRBV29-1; D possibly corresponds to TRBD1 (6 bases). The germline V gene encodes CDR1 SQVTM and CDR2 ANQGSEA. The CDR3 extends over 15 amino acids. The ends were cut back, 4 bases at V and 0 bases at J, with 15 bases in the middle. CDR3 bases: TGCAGCGTTGTGTCAGGGGACCACATGAACACTGAAGCTTTCTTT. Its translation is CSVVSGDHMNTEAFF.

The chain recombines TRBV2 with TRBJ1-1, with D unclear. CDR1 is SNHLY, CDR2 FYNNEI, per germline. This CDR3 is built from 14 residues. Deletions cut 7 bases from V and 10 bases from J, with 22 bases between. This chain's CDR3 is CASITPVREGRAFF. DNA of the CDR3: TGTGCCAGCATCACCCCAGTTCGCGAGGGAAGAGCTTTCTTT.

This chain joins TRBV5-1 and TRBJ2-5, with TRBD2 matching over 10 bases. In germline, CDR1 is SGHRS, CDR2 YFSETQ. After removal of 5 bases from V and 5 bases from J, the junction contained 6 bases not matched to a gene. The CDR3 runs to 14 residues. The chain's CDR3 is CASRLAGGYETQYF. For the CDR3, the DNA is TGCGCCAGCAGATTAGCGGGGGGCTATGAGACCCAGTACTTC.

The CDR3 sequence: CASRQDSTDTQYF. CDR3 nucleotides: TGCGCCAGCCGACAGGACAGCACAGATACGCAGTATTTT. The rearrangement uses TRBV5-1 and TRBJ2-3; possible D gene TRBD1, 6 bases. The CDR3 runs 13 residues. Germline CDR1 is SGHRS and CDR2 is YFSETQ. V lost 7 bases, J lost 0 bases, and 9 bases lay in between.

Points on this clone: The identical CDR3 is also encoded by other nucleotide sequences in the sample. The chain uses TRBV5-1 and TRBJ1-2; D unclear. The CDR3 is 13 residues long. Germline CDR1 is SGHRS and CDR2 is YFSETQ. The V gene lost 0 bases and the J gene lost 5 bases, with 8 bases spanning the gap. In DNA, the CDR3 is TGCGCCAGCAGCTTGGACGGAGGATATGGCTACACCTTC. Its protein product is CASSLDGGYGYTF.

This sequence joins TRBV4-1 and TRBJ1-1, with D hard to call. Germline assignment: CDR1 MGHRA and CDR2 YSYEKL. CDR3 length: 13 amino acids. Trimming cost V 4 bases and J 0 bases, with 6 bases left between them. Here the CDR3 reads CASSPTLNTEAFF. CDR3 sequence (DNA): TGCGCCAGCAGCCCGACACTGAACACTGAAGCTTTCTTT.

V and J are TRBV5-4 and TRBJ1-1; 8 nucleotides line up with TRBD1. J lost 7 bases, V lost 3 bases, and 11 bases had no gene match. This CDR3 has 15 amino acids. Germline lookup yields CDR1 SGHNT and CDR2 YYREEE (reference sequence). For the CDR3, the DNA is TGTGCCAGCAGCTGGGGGGACAGGAGGCGGAGTGAAGCTTTCTTT. Its translation is CASSWGDRRRSEAFF.

V usage is TRBV4-2 and J usage is TRBJ1-6; the D is unclear. Trimming removed 0 bases from V and 5 bases from J, with 11 bases in between. CDR1 LGHNA and CDR2 YNFKEQ come from the germline V gene. The CDR3 is 16 residues long. The CDR3 region is CASSQDVAVNNSPLHF. The DNA of the CDR3 is TGTGCCAGCAGCCAAGACGTAGCGGTGAATAATTCACCCCTCCACTTT.

CDR3 region: CASRQGVYKTNEKLFF. CDR3 coding DNA: TGTGCCAGCAGACAGGGGGTTTATAAGACTAATGAAAAACTGTTTTTT. The genes are TRBV2 and TRBJ1-4; TRBD1 matches 8 bases. CDR3 length: 16 amino acids. Looked up from germline, CDR1 is SNHLY and CDR2 is FYNNEI. Trimming at V came to 6 bases and at J to 2 bases, leaving 8 bases not matched to a gene.

The chain combines TRBV9 with TRBJ1-4, with D hard to call. There are 13 residues in the CDR3. V was pared by 4 bases and J by 8 bases, with 12 bases between. CDR1 SGDLS and CDR2 YYNGEE come from the germline V gene. CDR3 nucleotides: TGTGCCAGCAGCCCCGCCGGAGGGGAAAAACTGTTTTTT. Protein: CASSPAGGEKLFF.

Turning to this clone: Other DNA sequences in this sample translate to the same CDR3. The chain employs TRBV30 and TRBJ1-1; D may be TRBD1 (6 bases). In germline, CDR1 is GTSNPN, CDR2 SVGIG (reference sequence). CDR3 length equals 13 residues. The ends were cut back, 2 bases at V and 1 base at J, with 8 bases in the middle. CDR3 in amino acids: CAWSIQGNTEAFF. As DNA, the CDR3 is TGTGCCTGGAGTATACAGGGGAACACTGAAGCTTTCTTT.

The V gene is TRBV27, the J gene TRBJ1-6; TRBD1 matches 10 bases. The CDR3 has 15 amino acids. Germline lookup yields CDR1 MNHEY and CDR2 SMNVEV (reference sequence). V was clipped by 2 bases and J by 9 bases; unmatched bases: 4. CDR3 sequence: CASSLATGGASPLHF. As DNA, the CDR3 is TGTGCCAGCAGTTTAGCGACAGGGGGCGCTTCACCCCTCCACTTT.

The CDR3 sequence: CASQGDNSPLHF. In nucleotides, the CDR3 is TGTGCCAGTCAGGGTGATAATTCACCCCTCCACTTT. J is TRBJ1-6 and V is TRBV28, with D perhaps TRBD1 (5 bases). The V and J ends lost 9 bases and 5 bases respectively, with 8 bases between them. Germline values: CDR1 MDHEN, CDR2 SYDVKM. The CDR3 contains 12 residues.

V gene TRBV20-1 combines with J gene TRBJ2-7; D might be TRBD2 (5 bases). V was cut by 3 bases and J by 5 bases, with 14 bases left in between. CDR3 length: 13 amino acids. Germline CDR1 reads DFQATT; CDR2 reads SNEGSKA (reference sequence). CDR3 residues: CSASLAGSDEQYF. As DNA, the CDR3 is TGCAGTGCTAGTCTAGCAGGTTCGGACGAGCAGTACTTC.

As DNA, the CDR3 is TGTGCCAGCAGCTTAGGTAGAGGCGAATTTGGTTCACCCCTCCACTTT. This sequence encodes CASSLGRGEFGSPLHF. This chain joins TRBV7-9 and TRBJ1-6; D is ambiguous. CDR3 size: 16 residues. Germline lookup yields CDR1 SEHNR and CDR2 FQNEAQ (reference sequence). The V end lost 1 base, the J end lost 9 bases, and 16 bases lay between the germline ends. The entire variable domain, with the rest obtained from reference TRBV7-9 and TRBJ1-6, is as follows: DTGVSQNPRHKITKRGQNVTFRCDPISEHNRLYWYRQTLGQGPEFLTYFQNEAQLEKSRLLSDRFSAERPKGSFSTLEIQRTEQGDSAMYLCASSLGRGEFGSPLHFGNGTRLTVT.